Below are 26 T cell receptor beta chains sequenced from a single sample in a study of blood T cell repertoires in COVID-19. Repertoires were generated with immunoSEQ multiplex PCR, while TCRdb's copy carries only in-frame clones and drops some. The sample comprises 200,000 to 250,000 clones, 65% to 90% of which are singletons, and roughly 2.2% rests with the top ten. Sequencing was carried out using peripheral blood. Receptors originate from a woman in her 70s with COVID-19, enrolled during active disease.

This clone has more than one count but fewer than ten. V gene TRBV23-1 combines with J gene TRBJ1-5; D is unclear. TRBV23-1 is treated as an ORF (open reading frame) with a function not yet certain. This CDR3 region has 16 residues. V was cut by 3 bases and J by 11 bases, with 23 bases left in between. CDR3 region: CASSHTTWWKPSAQHF. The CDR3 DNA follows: TGCGCCAGCAGTCACACGACATGGTGGAAACCGTCGGCCCAGCATTTT.

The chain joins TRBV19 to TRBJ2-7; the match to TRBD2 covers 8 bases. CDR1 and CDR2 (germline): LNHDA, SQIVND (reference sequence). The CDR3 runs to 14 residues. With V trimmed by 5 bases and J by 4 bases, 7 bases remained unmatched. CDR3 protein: CASSSQAGEYEQYF. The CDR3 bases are TGTGCCAGTAGTTCCCAAGCGGGGGAGTACGAGCAGTACTTC.

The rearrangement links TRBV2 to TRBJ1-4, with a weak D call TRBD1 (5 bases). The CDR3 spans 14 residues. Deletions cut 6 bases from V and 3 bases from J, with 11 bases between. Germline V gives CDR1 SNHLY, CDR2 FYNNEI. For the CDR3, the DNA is TGTGCCAGCAGAAGGGGTATGGCTAATGAAAAACTGTTTTTT. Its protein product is CASRRGMANEKLFF.

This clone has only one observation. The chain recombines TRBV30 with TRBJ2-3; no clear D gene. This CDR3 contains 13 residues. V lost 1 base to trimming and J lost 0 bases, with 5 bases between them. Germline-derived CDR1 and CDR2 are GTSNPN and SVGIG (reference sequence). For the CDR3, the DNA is TGTGCCTGGAGTGCCGGGAGCACAGATACGCAGTATTTT. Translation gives CAWSAGSTDTQYF.

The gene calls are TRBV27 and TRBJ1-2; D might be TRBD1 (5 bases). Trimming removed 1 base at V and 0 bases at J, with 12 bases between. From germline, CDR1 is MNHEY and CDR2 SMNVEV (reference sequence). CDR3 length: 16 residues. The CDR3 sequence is CASSLFSGGANYGYTF. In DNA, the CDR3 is TGTGCCAGCAGTTTATTTAGCGGGGGAGCTAACTATGGCTACACCTTC.

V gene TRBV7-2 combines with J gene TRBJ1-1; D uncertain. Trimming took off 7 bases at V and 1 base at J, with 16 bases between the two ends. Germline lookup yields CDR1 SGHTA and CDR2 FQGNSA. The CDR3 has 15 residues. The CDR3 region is CASTTSGTTNTEAFF. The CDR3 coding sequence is TGTGCCAGCACCACTAGCGGCACCACGAACACTGAAGCTTTCTTT.

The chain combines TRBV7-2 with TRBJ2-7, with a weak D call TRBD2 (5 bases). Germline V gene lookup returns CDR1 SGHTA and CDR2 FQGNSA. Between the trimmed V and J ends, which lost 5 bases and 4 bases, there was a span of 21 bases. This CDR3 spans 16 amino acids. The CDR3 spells CASSLPLGVGRYEQYF. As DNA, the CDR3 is TGTGCCAGCAGCCTCCCCCTGGGAGTTGGAAGGTACGAGCAGTACTTC. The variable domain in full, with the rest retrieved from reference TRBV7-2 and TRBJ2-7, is GAGVSQSPSNKVTEKGKDVELRCDPISGHTALYWYRQSLGQGLEFLIYFQGNSAPDKSGLPSDRFSAERTGGSVSTLTIQRTQQEDSAVYLCASSLPLGVGRYEQYFGPGTRLTVT.

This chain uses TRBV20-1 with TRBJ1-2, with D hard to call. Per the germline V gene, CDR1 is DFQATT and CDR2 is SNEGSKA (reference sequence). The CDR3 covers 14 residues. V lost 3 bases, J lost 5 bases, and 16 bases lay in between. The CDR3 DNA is TGCAGTGCTAGTTGGCCCCACGCCGGGTATGGCTACACCTTC. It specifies CSASWPHAGYGYTF.

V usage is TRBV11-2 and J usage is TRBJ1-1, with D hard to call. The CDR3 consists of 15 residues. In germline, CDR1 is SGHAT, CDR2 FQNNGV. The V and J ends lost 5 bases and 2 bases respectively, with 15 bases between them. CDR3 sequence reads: CASSHGPNPNTEAFF. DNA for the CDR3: TGTGCCAGCAGCCATGGGCCCAACCCTAACACTGAAGCTTTCTTT. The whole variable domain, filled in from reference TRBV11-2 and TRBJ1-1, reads EAGVAQSPRYKIIEKRQSVAFWCNPISGHATLYWYQQILGQGPKLLIQFQNNGVVDDSQLPKDRFSAERLKGVDSTLKIQPAKLEDSAVYLCASSHGPNPNTEAFFGQGTRLTVV.

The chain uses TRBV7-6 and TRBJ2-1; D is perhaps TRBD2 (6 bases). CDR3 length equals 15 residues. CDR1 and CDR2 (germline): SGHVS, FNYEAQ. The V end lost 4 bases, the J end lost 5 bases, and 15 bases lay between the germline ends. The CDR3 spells CASSSPWGENNEQFF. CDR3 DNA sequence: TGTGCCAGCAGCTCCCCCTGGGGGGAAAACAATGAGCAGTTCTTC.

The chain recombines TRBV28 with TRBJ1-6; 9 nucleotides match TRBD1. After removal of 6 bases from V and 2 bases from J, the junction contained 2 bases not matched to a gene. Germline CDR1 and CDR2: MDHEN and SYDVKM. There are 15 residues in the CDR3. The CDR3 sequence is CASRGQGTYNSPLHF. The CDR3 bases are TGTGCCAGCAGGGGACAGGGAACCTATAATTCACCCCTCCACTTT.

The CDR3 loop reads CASSGYRGTNTGELFF. Here the CDR3 DNA reads TGTGCCAGCAGCGGATACAGGGGAACAAACACCGGGGAGCTGTTTTTT. The V and J genes are TRBV2 and TRBJ2-2, with TRBD1 matching over 7 bases. The J segment lost 2 bases and the V segment lost 6 bases, leaving 9 bases of the junction unmatched. The CDR3 contains 16 residues. Germline V gene data show CDR1 as SNHLY and CDR2 as FYNNEI.

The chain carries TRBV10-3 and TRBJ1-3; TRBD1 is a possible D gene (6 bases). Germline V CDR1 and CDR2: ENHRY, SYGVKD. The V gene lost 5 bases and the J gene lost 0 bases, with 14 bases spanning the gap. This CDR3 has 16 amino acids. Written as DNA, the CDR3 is TGTGCCATCAGTTCTTCTACAGGGATCTCTGGAAACACCATATATTTT. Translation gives CAISSSTGISGNTIYF.

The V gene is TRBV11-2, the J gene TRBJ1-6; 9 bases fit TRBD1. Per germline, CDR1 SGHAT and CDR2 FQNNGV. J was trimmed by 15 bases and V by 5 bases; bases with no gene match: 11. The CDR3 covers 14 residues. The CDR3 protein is CASSPAGQGRNLHF. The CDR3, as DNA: TGTGCCAGCAGCCCCGCTGGACAGGGGAGGAACCTCCACTTT.

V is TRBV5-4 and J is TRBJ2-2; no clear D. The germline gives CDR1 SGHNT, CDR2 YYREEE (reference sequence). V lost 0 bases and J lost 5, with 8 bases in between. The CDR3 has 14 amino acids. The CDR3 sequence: CASSLAGSTGELFF. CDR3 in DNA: TGTGCCAGCAGCTTGGCCGGGTCAACCGGGGAGCTGTTTTTT.

For the CDR3, the DNA is TGTGCCAGCAGTGACTCCCGCCAGGGCCATACGCAGTATTTT. It translates to CASSDSRQGHTQYF. The chain employs TRBV6-4 and TRBJ2-3; D is perhaps TRBD1 (5 bases). Trimming pared 0 bases from V and 7 bases from J, leaving 11 bases between. This CDR3 has 14 residues. Germline assignment: CDR1 MRHNA and CDR2 SNTAGT.

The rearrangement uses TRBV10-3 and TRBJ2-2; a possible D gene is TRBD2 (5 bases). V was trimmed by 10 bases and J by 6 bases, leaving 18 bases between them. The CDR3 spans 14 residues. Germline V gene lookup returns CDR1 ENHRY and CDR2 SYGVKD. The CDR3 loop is CATRPDTGAGELFF. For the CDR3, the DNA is TGTGCCACCCGCCCTGACACCGGGGCCGGGGAGCTGTTTTTT.

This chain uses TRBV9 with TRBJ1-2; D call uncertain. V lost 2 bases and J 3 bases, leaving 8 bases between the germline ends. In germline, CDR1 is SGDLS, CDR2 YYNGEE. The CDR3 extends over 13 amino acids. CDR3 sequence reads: CASSVEVDYGYTF. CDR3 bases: TGTGCCAGCAGCGTCGAGGTGGACTATGGCTACACCTTC.

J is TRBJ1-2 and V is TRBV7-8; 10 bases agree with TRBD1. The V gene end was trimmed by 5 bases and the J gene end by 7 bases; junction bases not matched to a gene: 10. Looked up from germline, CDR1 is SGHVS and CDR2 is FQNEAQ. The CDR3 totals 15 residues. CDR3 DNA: TGTGCCAGCAGCCGTCTCTCGACAGGGGGCCTTGGCTACACCTTC. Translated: CASSRLSTGGLGYTF. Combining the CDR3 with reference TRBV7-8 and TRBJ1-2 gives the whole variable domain GAGVSQSPRYKVAKRGQDVALRCDPISGHVSLFWYQQALGQGPEFLTYFQNEAQLDKSGLPSDRFFAERPEGSVSTLKIQRTQQEDSAVYLCASSRLSTGGLGYTFGSGTRLTVV.

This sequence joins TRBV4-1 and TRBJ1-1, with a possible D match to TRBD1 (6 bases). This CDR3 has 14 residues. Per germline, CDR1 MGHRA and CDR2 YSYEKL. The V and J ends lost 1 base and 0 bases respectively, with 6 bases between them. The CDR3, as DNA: TGCGCCAGCAGCCAAGCAGGGGTGAACACTGAAGCTTTCTTT. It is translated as CASSQAGVNTEAFF.

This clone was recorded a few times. CDR3 nucleotide sequence: TGTGCCAGCAGTGAAGAGTTGAGGCGCTACGAGCAGTACTTC. Amino acids: CASSEELRRYEQYF. The chain joins TRBV6-1 to TRBJ2-7; D gene uncertain. This CDR3 comprises 14 residues. Trimming removed 1 base at V and 3 bases at J, with 10 bases between. Germline lookup yields CDR1 MNHNS and CDR2 SASEGT.

The CDR3, as DNA: TGTGCCAGCAGCTTAGTGTCAGGGGGCAGGCAGCCCCAGCATTTT. Translation: CASSLVSGGRQPQHF. This chain connects TRBV7-2 to TRBJ1-5; 8 nucleotides line up with TRBD1. Germline V gene sequence: CDR1 SGHTA, CDR2 FQGNSA. Germline trimming cut 1 base from V and 7 bases from J; bases unmatched to any gene: 6. This CDR3 has 15 residues.

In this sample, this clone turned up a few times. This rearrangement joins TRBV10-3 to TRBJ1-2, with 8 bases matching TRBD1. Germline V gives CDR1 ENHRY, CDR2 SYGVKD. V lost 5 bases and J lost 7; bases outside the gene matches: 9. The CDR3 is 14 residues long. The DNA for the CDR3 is TGTGCCATCAGTCTTTCGGACAGGGAGTCTGGCTACACCTTC. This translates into CAISLSDRESGYTF.

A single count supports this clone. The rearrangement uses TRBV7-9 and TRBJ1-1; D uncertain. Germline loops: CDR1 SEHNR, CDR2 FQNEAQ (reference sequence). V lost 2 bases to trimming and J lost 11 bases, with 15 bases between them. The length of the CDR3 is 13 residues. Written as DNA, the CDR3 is TGTGCCAGCAGCTTACAAACGCCCTCGGAGGCTTTCTTT. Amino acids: CASSLQTPSEAFF. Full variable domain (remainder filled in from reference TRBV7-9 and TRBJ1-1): DTGVSQNPRHKITKRGQNVTFRCDPISEHNRLYWYRQTLGQGPEFLTYFQNEAQLEKSRLLSDRFSAERPKGSFSTLEIQRTEQGDSAMYLCASSLQTPSEAFFGQGTRLTVV.

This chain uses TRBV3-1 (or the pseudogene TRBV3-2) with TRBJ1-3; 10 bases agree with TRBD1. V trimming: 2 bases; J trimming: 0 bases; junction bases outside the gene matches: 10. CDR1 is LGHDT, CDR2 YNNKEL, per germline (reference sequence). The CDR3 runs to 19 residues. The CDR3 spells CASSQSGTGDSHSGNTIYF. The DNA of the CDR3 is TGTGCCAGCAGCCAATCCGGGACAGGGGATTCGCACTCTGGAAACACCATATATTTT.

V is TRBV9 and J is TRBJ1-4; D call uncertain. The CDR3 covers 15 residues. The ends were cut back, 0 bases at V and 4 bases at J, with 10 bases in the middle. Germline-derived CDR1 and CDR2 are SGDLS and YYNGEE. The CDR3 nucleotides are TGTGCCAGCAGCGTAGCGGCGGACTTTAATGAAAAACTGTTTTTT. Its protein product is CASSVAADFNEKLFF.